This T cell receptor (beta chain) stems from a study of graft-versus-host responses after intestinal transplantation. Study summary: Multivisceral, liver-intestinal, or isolated intestinal grafts went to recipients. Among the recipients, all got anti-thymocyte globulin induction and then tacrolimus and steroids for around 3 years. The study, taken as a whole, reports: GvH clones turned up in recipient marrow; some had shown up first in ileum or blood. An association linked early post-transplant HvG declines with peak circulating GvH clone levels.

A word on this clone: The antigen remains unidentified.

The germline V gene encodes CDR1 SGHVS and CDR2 FQNEAQ. The CDR3 covers 17 residues. Trimming removed 5 bases from V and 6 bases from J, with 22 bases in between. Measured with immunoSEQ multiplex PCR; TCRdb has only the in-frame clones, and not every one. The sample shows fewer than 90,000 clones, about 95% of them seen only once. This rearrangement joins TRBV7-8 to TRBJ2-2, with D uncertain. Sample: unstimulated CD4+ T cells sorted from spleen or lymph node cells, taken before transplant. The sequence derives from a human donor who was the organ donor for an intestinal transplant. The CDR3, as DNA: TGTGCCAGCAGCCTCCGACCTACCCAAGAGCTGGCCGGGGAGCTGTTTTTT. This translates into CASSLRPTQELAGELFF.